This T cell receptor (beta chain) stems from a study of lymphopenia after photon versus proton radiotherapy. Overall study results and limits: After lymphocyte nadir, photon-treated repertoires showed oligoclonal expansion, especially CD8+ Temra. Relative stability marked proton patients; photon patients lost diversity and naive cells.

TCRdb's table, derived via immunoSEQ multiplex PCR, lists solely in-frame clones and lacks some. The sample has tens of thousands of clones, approximately 84% seen once; the top ten hold about 2%. As for this clone: The antigen remains undetermined.

The receptor comes from a man aged 60 to 75 with pancreatic cancer. Sequencing used peripheral blood, obtained from a patient treated with proton-based radiotherapy.

The CDR3 sequence is CATSRDGAVEETQYF. The DNA for the CDR3 is TGTGCCACCAGCAGAGATGGCGCAGTTGAGGAGACCCAGTACTTC. This chain uses TRBV15 with TRBJ2-5; D not certain. CDR3 length: 15 amino acids. Germline CDR1 and CDR2: LNHNV and YYDKDF (reference sequence). The V gene lost 0 bases and the J gene lost 5 bases, with 13 bases spanning the gap.